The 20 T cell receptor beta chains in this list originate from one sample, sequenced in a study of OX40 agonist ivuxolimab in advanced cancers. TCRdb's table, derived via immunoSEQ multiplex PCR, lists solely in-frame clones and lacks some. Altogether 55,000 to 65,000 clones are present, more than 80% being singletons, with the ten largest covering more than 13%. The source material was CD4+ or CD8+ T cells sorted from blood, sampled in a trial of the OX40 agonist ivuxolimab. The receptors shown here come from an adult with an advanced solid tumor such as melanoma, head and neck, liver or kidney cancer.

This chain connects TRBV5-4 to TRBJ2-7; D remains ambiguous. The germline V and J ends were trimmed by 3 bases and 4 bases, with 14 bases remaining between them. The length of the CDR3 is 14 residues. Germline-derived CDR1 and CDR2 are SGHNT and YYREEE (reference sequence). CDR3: CASSSKKRGYEQYF. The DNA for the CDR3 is TGTGCCAGCAGCTCGAAGAAGCGTGGGTACGAGCAGTACTTC.

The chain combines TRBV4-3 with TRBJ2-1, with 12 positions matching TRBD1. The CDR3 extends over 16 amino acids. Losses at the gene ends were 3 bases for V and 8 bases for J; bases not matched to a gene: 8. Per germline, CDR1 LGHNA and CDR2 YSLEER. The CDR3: CASSQGPGQGAYEQFF. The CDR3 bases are TGCGCCAGCAGCCAGGGTCCGGGACAGGGGGCGTATGAGCAGTTCTTC.

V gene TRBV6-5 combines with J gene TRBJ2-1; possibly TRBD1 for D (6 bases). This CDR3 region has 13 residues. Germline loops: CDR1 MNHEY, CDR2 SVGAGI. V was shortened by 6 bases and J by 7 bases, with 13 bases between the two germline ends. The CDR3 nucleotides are TGTGCCAGCAGGATACAGGGTGGGAATGAGCAGTTCTTC. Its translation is CASRIQGGNEQFF.

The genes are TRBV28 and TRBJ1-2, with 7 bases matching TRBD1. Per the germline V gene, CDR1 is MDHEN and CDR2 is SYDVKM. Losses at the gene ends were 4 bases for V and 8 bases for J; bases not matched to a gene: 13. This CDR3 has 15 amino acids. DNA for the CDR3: TGTGCCAGCAGTTCTCCCGGACAGGCTGGGGGGGGCTACACCTTC. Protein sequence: CASSSPGQAGGGYTF.

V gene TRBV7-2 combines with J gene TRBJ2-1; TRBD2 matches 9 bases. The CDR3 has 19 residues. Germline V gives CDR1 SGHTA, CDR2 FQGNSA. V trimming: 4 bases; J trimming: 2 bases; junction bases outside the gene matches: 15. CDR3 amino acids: CASSSRGSGSSRTYNEQFF. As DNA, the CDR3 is TGTGCCAGCAGCTCCCGGGGTAGCGGGAGTAGTAGGACCTACAATGAGCAGTTCTTC.

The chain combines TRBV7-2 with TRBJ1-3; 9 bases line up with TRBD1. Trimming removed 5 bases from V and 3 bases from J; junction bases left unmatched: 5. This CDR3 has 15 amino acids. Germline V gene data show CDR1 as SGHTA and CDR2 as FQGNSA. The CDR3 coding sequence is TGTGCCAGCAGCCCAACAGGGGGCAGTGGAAACACCATATATTTT. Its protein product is CASSPTGGSGNTIYF.

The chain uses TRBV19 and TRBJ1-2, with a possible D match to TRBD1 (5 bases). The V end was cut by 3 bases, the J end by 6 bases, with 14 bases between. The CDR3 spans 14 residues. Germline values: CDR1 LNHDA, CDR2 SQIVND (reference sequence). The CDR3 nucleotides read TGTGCCAGTAGTATCAATAGACAGATCGATGGCTACACCTTC. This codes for CASSINRQIDGYTF.

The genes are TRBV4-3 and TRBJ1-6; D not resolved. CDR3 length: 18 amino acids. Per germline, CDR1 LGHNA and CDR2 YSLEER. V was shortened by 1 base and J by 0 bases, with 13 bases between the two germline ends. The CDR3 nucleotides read TGCGCCAGCAGCCAAGCCCGACACTTCAGCTCCTATAATTCACCCCTCCACTTT. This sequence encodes CASSQARHFSSYNSPLHF.

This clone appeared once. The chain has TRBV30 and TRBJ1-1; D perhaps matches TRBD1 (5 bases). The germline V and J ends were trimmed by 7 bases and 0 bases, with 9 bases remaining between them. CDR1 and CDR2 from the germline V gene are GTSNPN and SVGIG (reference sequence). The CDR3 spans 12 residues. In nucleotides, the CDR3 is TGTGCCTCAACAGGAGTGAACACTGAAGCTTTCTTT. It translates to CASTGVNTEAFF.

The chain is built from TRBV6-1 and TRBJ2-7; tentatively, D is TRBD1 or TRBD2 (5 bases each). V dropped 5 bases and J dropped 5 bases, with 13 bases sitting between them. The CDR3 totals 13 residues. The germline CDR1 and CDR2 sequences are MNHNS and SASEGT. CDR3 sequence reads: CASSLQGEDEQYF. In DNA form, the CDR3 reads TGTGCCAGCAGTTTGCAGGGAGAGGACGAGCAGTACTTC.

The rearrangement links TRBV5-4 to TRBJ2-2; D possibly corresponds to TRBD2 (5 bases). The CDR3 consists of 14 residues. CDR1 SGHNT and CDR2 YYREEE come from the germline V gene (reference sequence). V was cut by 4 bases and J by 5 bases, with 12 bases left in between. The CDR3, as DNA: TGTGCCAGCAGCCGGCTAGCACGGACCGGGGAGCTGTTTTTT. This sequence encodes CASSRLARTGELFF.

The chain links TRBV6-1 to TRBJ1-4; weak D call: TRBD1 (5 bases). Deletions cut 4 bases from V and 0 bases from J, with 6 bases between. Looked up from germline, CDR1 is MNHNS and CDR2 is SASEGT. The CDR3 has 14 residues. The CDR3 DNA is TGTGCCAGCAGTGCGACAGCAACTAATGAAAAACTGTTTTTT. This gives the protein CASSATATNEKLFF.

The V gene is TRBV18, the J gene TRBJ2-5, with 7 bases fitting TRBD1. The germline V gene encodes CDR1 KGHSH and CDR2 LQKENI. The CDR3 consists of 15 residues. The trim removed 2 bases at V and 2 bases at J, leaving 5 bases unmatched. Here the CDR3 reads CASSPSRTGQETQYF. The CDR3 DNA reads TGTGCCAGCTCACCAAGTAGGACAGGTCAAGAGACCCAGTACTTC.

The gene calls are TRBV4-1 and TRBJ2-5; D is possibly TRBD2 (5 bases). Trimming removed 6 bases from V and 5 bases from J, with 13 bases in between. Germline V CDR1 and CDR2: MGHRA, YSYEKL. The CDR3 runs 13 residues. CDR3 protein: CASRPAWEETQYF. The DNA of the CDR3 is TGCGCCAGCAGACCCGCCTGGGAGGAGACCCAGTACTTC.

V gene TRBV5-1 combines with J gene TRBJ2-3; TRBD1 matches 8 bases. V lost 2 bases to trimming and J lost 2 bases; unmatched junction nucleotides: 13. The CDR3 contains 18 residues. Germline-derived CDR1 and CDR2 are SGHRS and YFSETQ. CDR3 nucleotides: TGCGCCAGCAGCTTACTGCCACAGGGGGGATCCGTCACAGATACGCAGTATTTT. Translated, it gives CASSLLPQGGSVTDTQYF.

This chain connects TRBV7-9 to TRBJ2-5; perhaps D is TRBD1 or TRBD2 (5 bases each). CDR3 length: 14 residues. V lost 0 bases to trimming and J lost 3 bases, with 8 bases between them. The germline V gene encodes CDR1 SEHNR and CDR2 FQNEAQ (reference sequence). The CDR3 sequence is CASSLAGRKETQYF. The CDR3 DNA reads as TGTGCCAGCAGCTTAGCGGGACGGAAAGAGACCCAGTACTTC.

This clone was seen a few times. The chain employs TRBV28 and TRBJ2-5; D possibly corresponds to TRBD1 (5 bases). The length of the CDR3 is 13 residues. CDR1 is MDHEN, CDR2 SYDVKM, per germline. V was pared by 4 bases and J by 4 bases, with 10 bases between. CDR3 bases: TGTGCCAGCAGTTCAGGGCAGAGAGAGACCCAGTACTTC. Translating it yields CASSSGQRETQYF.

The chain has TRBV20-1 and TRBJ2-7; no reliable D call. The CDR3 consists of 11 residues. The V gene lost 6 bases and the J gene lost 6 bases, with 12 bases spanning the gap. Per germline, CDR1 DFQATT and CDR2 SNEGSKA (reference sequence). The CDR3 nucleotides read TGCAGTGCAGACGCTCCGAGCGAGCAGTACTTC. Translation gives CSADAPSEQYF.

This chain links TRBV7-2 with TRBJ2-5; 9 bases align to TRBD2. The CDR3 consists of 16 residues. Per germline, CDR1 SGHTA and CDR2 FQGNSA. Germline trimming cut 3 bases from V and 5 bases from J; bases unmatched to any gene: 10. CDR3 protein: CASSLTLAGVRETQYF. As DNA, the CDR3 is TGTGCCAGCAGCTTGACCTTAGCGGGAGTACGGGAGACCCAGTACTTC.

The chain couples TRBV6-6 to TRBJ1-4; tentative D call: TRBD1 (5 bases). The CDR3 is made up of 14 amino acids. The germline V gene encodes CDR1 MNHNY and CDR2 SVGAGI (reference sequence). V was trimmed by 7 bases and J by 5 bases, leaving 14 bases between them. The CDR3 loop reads CASTPPQGNEKLFF. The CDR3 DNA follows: TGTGCCAGCACCCCGCCTCAGGGAAATGAAAAACTGTTTTTT.